The clone carrying this TCR beta chain has just a few counts. No antigen is known for it. The data originate from a study of identical twins' blood T cells. Study overall: About six alpha and about 6 beta libraries together yielded 50 million to 65 million reads. Study-wide results and caveats: Twins reportedly had markedly more similar V usage than unrelated donors, even among out-of-frame TCRbeta clonotypes. Twin similarity might stem from environmental factors, not only genetics.

TCRdb processed the 5' RACE reads anew with MiXCR; each CDR3 protein has one entry. There are fewer than 450,000 distinct CDR3 sequences in the sample; under 30% occur only once, and roughly 5.5% lies in the top ten. Trimming left V 8 bases short and J 3 bases short, with 13 bases between. The germline V gene has CDR1 SNHLY and CDR2 FYNNEI. This CDR3 is built from 14 residues. The receptor comes from a woman between 18 and 50 years old in good health. This sequence joins TRBV2 and TRBJ2-2; D might be TRBD1 or TRBD2, each matching 5 bases. The sample consisted of PBMCs. In DNA form, the CDR3 reads TGTGCCAGCTCTACGGGACCTTACACCGGGGAGCTGTTTTTT. Its translation is CASSTGPYTGELFF. The whole variable domain, remainder taken from reference TRBV2 and TRBJ2-2, is EPEVTQTPSHQVTQMGQEVILRCVPISNHLYFYWYRQILGQKVEFLVSFYNNEISEKSEIFDDQFSVERPDGSNFTLKIRSTKLEDSAMYFCASSTGPYTGELFFGEGSRLTVL.